The rows below give T cell receptor beta chains drawn from one sample of a study of control samples from healthy donors and cancer patients. Method: immunoSEQ multiplex PCR; TCRdb's copy keeps in-frame clones and lacks some. The table lists approximately 98,000 clones, almost 85% of them singletons. The sample taken for sequencing was blood. Source of these receptors: a man between 18 and 35 years old in good health. Both conserved end residues are part of each CDR3. D genes are given only for firm matches. Size is stated for part of the rows, as once, few or many counts, or as a class when the clone is expanded.

CDR3 protein	CDR3 DNA	clone size	V gene	D gene	J gene
CASSRDRDNEKLFF	TGCGCCAGCAGCCGTGACAGGGATAATGAAAAACTGTTTTTT	-	TRBV5-1	TRBD1	TRBJ1-4
CASSQPIPGLAGSYEQYF	TGCGCCAGCAGCCAACCGATACCGGGACTAGCGGGAAGCTACGAGCAGTACTTC	-	TRBV4-1	TRBD2	TRBJ2-7
CATLKPTGSRPQHF	TGTGCCACCCTCAAACCGACAGGGTCGAGGCCCCAGCATTTT	-	TRBV28	TRBD1	TRBJ1-5
CASRVSSGANVLTF	TGCGCCAGCAGGGTTTCCTCTGGGGCCAACGTCCTGACTTTC	-	TRBV5-1	-	TRBJ2-6
CASSEPMDMETQYF	TGCGCCAGCAGTGAACCCATGGATATGGAGACCCAGTACTTC	once	TRBV10-2	-	TRBJ2-5
CASSPLGAANYGYTF	TGCGCCAGCAGCCCCCTGGGGGCAGCTAACTATGGCTACACCTTC	-	TRBV5-1	-	TRBJ1-2
CASRATGGVQQPQHF	TGTGCCAGCAGAGCGACAGGGGGCGTTCAACAGCCCCAGCATTTT	-	TRBV28	TRBD1	TRBJ1-5
CASSQVAYRGGLTDTQYF	TGTGCCAGCAGCCAAGTTGCCTACCGGGGGGGCCTCACAGATACGCAGTATTTT	-	TRBV4-2	TRBD2	TRBJ2-3
CASSENPPSPPYEQYF	TGTGCCAGCAGTGAAAACCCCCCCAGTCCTCCCTACGAGCAGTACTTC	-	TRBV6-1	-	TRBJ2-7
CAGSGGARDTQYF	TGTGCCGGGAGCGGGGGGGCCAGGGATACGCAGTATTTT	-	TRBV5-4	TRBD2	TRBJ2-3
CASSPTRYGYTF	TGTGCCAGCAGTCCCACACGCTATGGCTACACCTTC	-	TRBV6-5	-	TRBJ1-2
CASGTTGDNEQFF	TGTGCCAGCGGTACTACCGGAGACAATGAGCAGTTCTTC	-	TRBV2	-	TRBJ2-1
CASSPTGSGEDTQYF	TGTGCCAGCAGCCCGACAGGGAGTGGAGAAGATACGCAGTATTTT	-	TRBV7-2	TRBD1	TRBJ2-3
CASSVGGLGEKLFF	TGTGCCAGCAGCGTAGGGGGCCTAGGGGAAAAACTGTTTTTT	-	TRBV9	-	TRBJ1-4
CASSEPQGASNSPLHF	TGCGCCAGCAGTGAGCCACAGGGGGCTAGTAATTCACCCCTCCACTTT	-	TRBV10-2	TRBD1	TRBJ1-6
CASSPPSGQGIGELFF	TGTGCCAGCTCACCACCTAGTGGACAGGGAATCGGGGAGCTGTTTTTT	-	TRBV18	TRBD1	TRBJ2-2
CASSFYGQDNEKLFF	TGTGCCAGCAGTTTTTATGGACAGGATAATGAAAAACTGTTTTTT	-	TRBV28	TRBD1	TRBJ1-4
CASSLGGQNYGYTF	TGTGCCAGCAGCTTAGGAGGCCAGAATTATGGCTACACCTTC	-	TRBV11-2	-	TRBJ1-2
CASSMGPSYEQFF	TGTGCCAGTAGTATGGGTCCCTCCTATGAGCAGTTCTTC	-	TRBV19	-	TRBJ2-1
CASSEGGYYGYTF	TGTGCCAGCAGTGAAGGCGGGTACTATGGCTACACCTTC	-	TRBV2	-	TRBJ1-2
CASSYKGFSNYGYTF	TGTGCCAGCAGTTACAAAGGATTCTCTAACTATGGCTACACCTTC	-	TRBV6-6	-	TRBJ1-2
CASSQAMSRHTEAFF	TGTGCCAGCAGCCAAGCTATGAGCAGGCACACTGAAGCTTTCTTT	medium-sized	TRBV3-1/TRBV3-2	-	TRBJ1-1
CATRGQAVTEAFF	TGTGCCACCCGCGGCCAGGCCGTGACTGAAGCTTTCTTT	once	TRBV15	-	TRBJ1-1
CAWSPYDTEAFF	TGTGCCTGGAGCCCTTATGACACTGAAGCTTTCTTT	-	TRBV30	-	TRBJ1-1
CSVGVTQGWETQYF	TGCAGCGTTGGTGTCACACAGGGGTGGGAGACCCAGTACTTC	-	TRBV29-1	TRBD1	TRBJ2-5
CASISGNSGNTIYF	TGTGCCAGCATATCGGGTAACTCTGGAAACACCATATATTTT	-	TRBV6-5	-	TRBJ1-3
CASSQDGLAGGLGNTGELFF	TGCGCCAGCAGCCAAGATGGTCTAGCGGGGGGGCTCGGGAACACCGGGGAGCTGTTTTTT	few	TRBV4-3	TRBD2	TRBJ2-2
CASSVTSGGSAEQFF	TGTGCCAGCAGCGTAACTAGCGGGGGTTCTGCTGAGCAGTTCTTC	-	TRBV9	TRBD2	TRBJ2-1
CASSLGQTPYNEQFF	TGTGCCAGCAGCTTGGGACAAACTCCCTACAATGAGCAGTTCTTC	-	TRBV5-5	-	TRBJ2-1
CASSQAGLNTEAFF	TGCGCCAGCAGCCAGGCCGGACTGAACACTGAAGCTTTCTTT	-	TRBV4-3	-	TRBJ1-1
CASSGYGIPAHVYTF	TGTGCCAGCAGTGGGTATGGAATCCCAGCCCATGTCTACACCTTC	-	TRBV25-1	-	TRBJ1-2
CASSLAGDPSNQPQHF	TGTGCCAGCAGCTTAGCGGGGGACCCTAGCAATCAGCCCCAGCATTTT	few	TRBV7-9	-	TRBJ1-5
CASSTGQTSTYLEQYF	TGCGCCAGCAGCACCGGACAGACGTCCACCTACCTCGAGCAGTACTTC	-	TRBV5-1	-	TRBJ2-7
CASSELETQYF	TGCGCCAGCAGTGAGCTTGAGACCCAGTACTTC	-	TRBV10-2	-	TRBJ2-5
CSVAHGRGDGYTF	TGCAGCGTTGCTCATGGTCGGGGAGATGGCTACACCTTC	few	TRBV29-1	-	TRBJ1-2
CASSIGQGYGYTF	TGTGCCAGTAGTATAGGGCAGGGCTATGGCTACACCTTC	-	TRBV19	-	TRBJ1-2
CASSHPPGGWAGANVLTF	TGCGCCAGCAGCCACCCCCCGGGGGGATGGGCTGGGGCCAACGTCCTGACTTTC	-	TRBV4-1	TRBD2	TRBJ2-6
CASSSNRLLNTEAFF	TGCGCCAGCAGCTCAAACAGGCTTCTGAACACTGAAGCTTTCTTT	-	TRBV5-1	-	TRBJ1-1
CASSRNLVTNSGANVLTF	TGTGCCAGCAGCCGTAATTTGGTCACAAACTCTGGGGCCAACGTCCTGACTTTC	-	TRBV7-2	-	TRBJ2-6
CASSLTGGAKQFF	TGTGCCAGCAGCCTAACAGGGGGCGCCAAGCAGTTCTTC	once	TRBV7-2	TRBD1	TRBJ2-1
CAIMRAGTAENYGYTF	TGTGCCATCATGCGAGCCGGGACAGCTGAAAACTATGGCTACACCTTC	-	TRBV10-3	TRBD1	TRBJ1-2
CASSLDRGTRARKPYEQYF	TGTGCCAGCAGCTTAGATCGGGGGACGCGGGCCCGAAAGCCCTACGAGCAGTACTTC	-	TRBV11-2	-	TRBJ2-7
CASSPPMDRGNYGYTF	TGTGCCAGTAGCCCACCCATGGACCGGGGGAACTATGGCTACACCTTC	-	TRBV19	-	TRBJ1-2
CASSLDGQGADTQYF	TGCGCCAGCAGCTTAGATGGACAGGGCGCAGATACGCAGTATTTT	-	TRBV5-1	TRBD1	TRBJ2-3
CASSIDKSTDTQYF	TGTGCCAGTAGTATAGATAAAAGCACAGATACGCAGTATTTT	few	TRBV19	-	TRBJ2-3